One TCR beta chain is described in this entry. These data are taken from a study of blood T cell repertoires in COVID-19. Looking at the study overall: Sample material is recorded as cDNA or gDNA derived from T cells, B-cell-depleted T cells, or PBMCs.

Measured with immunoSEQ multiplex PCR; TCRdb has only the in-frame clones, and not every one. The repertoire holds around 130,000 clones, with roughly nine tenths as singletons. Germline trimming cut 4 bases from V and 4 bases from J; bases unmatched to any gene: 5. In germline, CDR1 is SQVTM, CDR2 ANQGSEA. The CDR3 runs to 14 residues. Specimen: peripheral blood. J is TRBJ2-2 and V is TRBV29-1, with 8 bases identical to TRBD1. The sequence derives from a man between 65 and 79 years old with active or convalescent COVID-19. The DNA for the CDR3 is TGCAGCGTTGCTGGGCAGGGGGCCACCGGGGAGCTGTTTTTT. This sequence encodes CSVAGQGATGELFF.